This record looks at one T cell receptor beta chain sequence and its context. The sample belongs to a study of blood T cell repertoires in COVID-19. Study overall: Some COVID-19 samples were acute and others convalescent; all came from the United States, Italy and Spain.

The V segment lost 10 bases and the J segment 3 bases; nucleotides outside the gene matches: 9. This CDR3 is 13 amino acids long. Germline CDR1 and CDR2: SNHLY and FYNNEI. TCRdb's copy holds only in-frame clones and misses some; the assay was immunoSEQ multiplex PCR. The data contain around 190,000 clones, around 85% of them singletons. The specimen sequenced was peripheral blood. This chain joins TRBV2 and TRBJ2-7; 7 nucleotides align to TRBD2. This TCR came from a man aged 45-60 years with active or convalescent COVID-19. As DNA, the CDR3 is TGTGCCACCACGGGGGGATTAGGCTACGAGCAGTACTTC. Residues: CATTGGLGYEQYF. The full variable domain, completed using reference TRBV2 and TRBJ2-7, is EPEVTQTPSHQVTQMGQEVILRCVPISNHLYFYWYRQILGQKVEFLVSFYNNEISEKSEIFDDQFSVERPDGSNFTLKIRSTKLEDSAMYFCATTGGLGYEQYFGPGTRLTVT.